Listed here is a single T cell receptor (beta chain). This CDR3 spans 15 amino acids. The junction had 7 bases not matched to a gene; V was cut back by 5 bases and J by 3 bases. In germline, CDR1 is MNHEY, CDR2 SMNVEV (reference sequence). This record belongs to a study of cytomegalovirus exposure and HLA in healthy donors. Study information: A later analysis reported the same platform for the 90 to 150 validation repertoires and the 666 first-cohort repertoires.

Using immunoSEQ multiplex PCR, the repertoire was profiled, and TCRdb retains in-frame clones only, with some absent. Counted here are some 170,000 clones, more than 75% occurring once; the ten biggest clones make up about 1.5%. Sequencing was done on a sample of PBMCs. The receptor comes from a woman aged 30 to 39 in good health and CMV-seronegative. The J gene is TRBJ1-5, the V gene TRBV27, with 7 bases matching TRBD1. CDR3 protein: CASSIQGSPNQPQHF. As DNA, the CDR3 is TGTGCCAGCAGTATACAGGGGTCCCCCAATCAGCCCCAGCATTTT.